This TCR beta chain was documented in a study of T cell repertoires in cytomegalovirus infection. Germline CDR1 is SGHDT and CDR2 is YYEEEE. This CDR3 has 16 residues. In the case of this clonotype: A junction boundary mismatches the germline segment, possibly from a read error.

MiXCR was run by TCRdb on the reads, yielding one entry per CDR3 protein. The sample lists around 190,000 distinct CDR3 sequences, approximately 14% occurring once. This rearrangement joins TRBV5-6 to TRBJ2-2; TRBD2 agrees at 10 bases. This TCR came from a human donor in good health (CMV status not recorded). Some clones in this sample may be carry-over from other donors' samples. Sequencing was carried out using PBMCs. CDR3 sequence reads: CAGSLEASGGTGELFF. In DNA form, the CDR3 reads TGTGCCGGCAGCTTGGAGGCTAGCGGGGGTACCGGGGAGCTGTTTTTT.